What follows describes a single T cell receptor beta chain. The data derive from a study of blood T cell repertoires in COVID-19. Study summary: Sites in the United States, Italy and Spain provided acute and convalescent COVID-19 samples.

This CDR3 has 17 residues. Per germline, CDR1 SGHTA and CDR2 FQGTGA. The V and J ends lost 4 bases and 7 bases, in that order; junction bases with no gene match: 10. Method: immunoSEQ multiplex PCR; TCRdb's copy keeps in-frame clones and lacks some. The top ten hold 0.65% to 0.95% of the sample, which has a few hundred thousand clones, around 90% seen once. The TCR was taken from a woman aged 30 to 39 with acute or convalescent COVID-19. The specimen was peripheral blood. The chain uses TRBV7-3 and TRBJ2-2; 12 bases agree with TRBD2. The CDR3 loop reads CASSSRLAGANVGELFF. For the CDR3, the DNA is TGTGCCAGCAGCTCTAGACTAGCGGGAGCGAATGTCGGGGAGCTGTTTTTT.